The clone carrying this T cell receptor (beta chain) was counted at least ten times. Its antigen remains unidentified. Quantitative 5'-RACE with molecular barcodes produced the TCR beta libraries. TCRdb re-analysed the 5' RACE reads in MiXCR, keeping a single row per CDR3 protein. The data show fewer than 550,000 distinct CDR3 sequences, 5.3% seen once. The data were taken from a study of CD8 T cells in ankylosing spondylitis. Study findings and constraints: As for the disease-linked clones, they showed a CD8+ phenotype and occurred at relatively low frequencies in peripheral blood. Blood of patients with ankylosing spondylitis appeared to be characterized by a TCR beta motif of eight highly homologous variants. Some motif variants were previously reported in reactive arthritis synovial fluid and blood.

This CDR3 is built from 13 residues. V lost 7 bases, J lost 3 bases, and 3 bases stayed unmatched. The sequence came from a male donor with ankylosing spondylitis. The sequencing sample was made of blood, either unsorted or a sorted T cell fraction (not recorded which). V usage is TRBV12-3 or TRBV12-4 and J usage is TRBJ1-1; 9 bases are a match to TRBD1. The chain's CDR3 is CASIDRGDTEAFF. CDR3 nucleotides: TGTGCCAGCATCGACAGGGGGGACACTGAAGCTTTCTTT.